The clone carrying this TCR beta chain appeared a single time. The data are from a study of shared T cell receptors in the human thymus. Germline V lookup: CDR1 SNHLY, CDR2 FYNNEI. The trim removed 2 bases at V and 3 bases at J, leaving 6 bases unmatched. The CDR3 is 15 amino acids. Measured with immunoSEQ multiplex PCR; TCRdb has only the in-frame clones, and not every one. The sample includes about 660,000 clones, approximately 87% seen only once; the top ten take 0.0094%. These data were also filed under a second study, of human thymus T cells. That work contributes: The sample donors, healthy Finnish infants, were having corrective surgery for congenital heart defects. Corrective heart surgery yielded resections, and these provided the thymus tissue. Thymic repertoires of unrelated individuals were reported in related research to overlap highly.

Material for sequencing was thymocytes. The sequence was obtained from a boy under two years old with a congenital heart defect. V is TRBV2 and J is TRBJ2-7; 8 bases line up with TRBD2. This CDR3 reads CASSESGLAHYEQYF. The CDR3 region has the DNA TGTGCCAGCAGTGAATCAGGACTAGCACACTACGAGCAGTACTTC.